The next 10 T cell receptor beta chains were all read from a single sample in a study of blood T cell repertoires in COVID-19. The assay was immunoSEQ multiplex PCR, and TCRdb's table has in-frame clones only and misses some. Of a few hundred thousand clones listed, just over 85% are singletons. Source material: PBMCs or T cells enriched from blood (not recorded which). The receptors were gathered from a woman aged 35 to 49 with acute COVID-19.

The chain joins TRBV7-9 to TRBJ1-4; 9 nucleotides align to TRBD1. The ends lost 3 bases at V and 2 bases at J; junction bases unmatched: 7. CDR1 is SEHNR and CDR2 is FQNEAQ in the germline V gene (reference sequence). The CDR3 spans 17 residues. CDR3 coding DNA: TGTGCCAGCAGCTTCGCCACAGGGGGCGTCACTAATGAAAAACTGTTTTTT. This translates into CASSFATGGVTNEKLFF.

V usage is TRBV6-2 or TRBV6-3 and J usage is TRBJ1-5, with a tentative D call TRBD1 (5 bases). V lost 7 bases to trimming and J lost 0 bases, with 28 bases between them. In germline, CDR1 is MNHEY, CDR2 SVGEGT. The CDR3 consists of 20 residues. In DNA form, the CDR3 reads TGTGCCAGCACCCCCGTGGGTGGGTCGATTCTGGGGCTTAGCAATCAGCCCCAGCATTTT. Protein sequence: CASTPVGGSILGLSNQPQHF.

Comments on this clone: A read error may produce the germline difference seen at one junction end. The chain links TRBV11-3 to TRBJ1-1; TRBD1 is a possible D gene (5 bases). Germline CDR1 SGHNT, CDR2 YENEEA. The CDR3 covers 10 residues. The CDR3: CASSPVDRNF. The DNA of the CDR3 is TGTGCCAGCAGCCCTGTCGACAGAAACTTT. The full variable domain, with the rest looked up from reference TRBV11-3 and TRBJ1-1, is EAGVVQSPRYKIIEKKQPVAFWCNPISGHNTLYWYLQNLGQGPELLIRYENEEAVDDSQLPKDRFSAERLKGVDSTLKIQPAELGDSAVYLCASSPVDRNFGQGTRLTVV.

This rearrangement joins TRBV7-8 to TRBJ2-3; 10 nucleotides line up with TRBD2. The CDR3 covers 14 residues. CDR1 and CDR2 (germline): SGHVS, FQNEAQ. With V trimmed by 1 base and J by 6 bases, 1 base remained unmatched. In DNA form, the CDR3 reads TGTGCCAGCAGCTTAGAACTAGCGGGGGATACGCAGTATTTT. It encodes CASSLELAGDTQYF.

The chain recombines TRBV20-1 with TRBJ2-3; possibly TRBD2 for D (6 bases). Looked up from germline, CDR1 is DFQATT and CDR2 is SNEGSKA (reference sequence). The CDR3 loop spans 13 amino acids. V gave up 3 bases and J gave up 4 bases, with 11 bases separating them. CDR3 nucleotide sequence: TGCAGTGCTAGTGGTCCGGGGGCAGATACGCAGTATTTT. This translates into CSASGPGADTQYF.

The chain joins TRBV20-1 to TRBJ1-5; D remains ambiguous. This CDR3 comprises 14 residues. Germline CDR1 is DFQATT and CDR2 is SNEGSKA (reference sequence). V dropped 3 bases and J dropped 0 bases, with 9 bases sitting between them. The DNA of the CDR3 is TGCAGTGCTAGTAGCGAGATTAGCAATCAGCCCCAGCATTTT. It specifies CSASSEISNQPQHF.

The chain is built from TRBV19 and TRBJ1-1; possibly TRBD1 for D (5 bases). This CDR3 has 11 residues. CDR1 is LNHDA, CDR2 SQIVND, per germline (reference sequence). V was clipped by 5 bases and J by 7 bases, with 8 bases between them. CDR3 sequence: CASSGRVEAFF. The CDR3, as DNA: TGTGCCAGTAGTGGCAGGGTTGAAGCTTTCTTT.

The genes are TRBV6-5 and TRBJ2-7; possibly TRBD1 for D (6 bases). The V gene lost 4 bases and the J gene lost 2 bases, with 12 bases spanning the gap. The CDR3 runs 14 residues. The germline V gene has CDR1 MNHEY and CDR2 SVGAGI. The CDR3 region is CASSSGQRTYEQYF. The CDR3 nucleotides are TGTGCCAGCAGTTCGGGACAACGCACCTACGAGCAGTACTTC.

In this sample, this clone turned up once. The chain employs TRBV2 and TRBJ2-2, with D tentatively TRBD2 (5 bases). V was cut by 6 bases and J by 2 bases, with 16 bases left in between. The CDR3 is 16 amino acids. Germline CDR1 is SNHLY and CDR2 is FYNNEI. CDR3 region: CASSVDMGVNTGELFF. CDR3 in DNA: TGTGCCAGCAGCGTCGACATGGGAGTTAACACCGGGGAGCTGTTTTTT.

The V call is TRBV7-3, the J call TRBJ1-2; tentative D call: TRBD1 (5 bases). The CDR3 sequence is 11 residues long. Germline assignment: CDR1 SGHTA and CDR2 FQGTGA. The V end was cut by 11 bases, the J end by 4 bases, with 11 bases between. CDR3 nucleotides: TGTGCCCGAAGCGGGGCCTATGGCTACACCTTC. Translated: CARSGAYGYTF. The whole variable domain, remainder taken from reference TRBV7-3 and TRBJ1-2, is GAGVSQTPSNKVTEKGKYVELRCDPISGHTALYWYRQSLGQGPEFLIYFQGTGAADDSGLPNDRFFAVRPEGSVSTLKIQRTERGDSAVYLCARSGAYGYTFGSGTRLTVV.